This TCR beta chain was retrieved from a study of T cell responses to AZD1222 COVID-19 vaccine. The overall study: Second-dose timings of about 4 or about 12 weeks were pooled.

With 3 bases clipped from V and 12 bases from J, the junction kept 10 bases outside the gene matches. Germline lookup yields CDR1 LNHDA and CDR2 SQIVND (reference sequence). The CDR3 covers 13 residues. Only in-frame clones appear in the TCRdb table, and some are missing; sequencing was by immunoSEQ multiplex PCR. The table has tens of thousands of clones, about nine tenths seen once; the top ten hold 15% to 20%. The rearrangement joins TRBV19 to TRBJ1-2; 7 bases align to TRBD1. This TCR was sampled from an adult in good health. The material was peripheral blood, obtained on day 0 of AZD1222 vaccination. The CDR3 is CASSISLQGENTF. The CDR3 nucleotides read TGTGCCAGTAGTATTTCCCTCCAGGGGGAAAACACCTTC.